This TCR beta chain originates from a study of OX40 agonist ivuxolimab in advanced cancers. Study in general: Every 2 weeks, patients received ivuxolimab intravenously, dosed at 0.01 to 10 mg/kg.

The CDR3 spans 16 residues. Trimming pared 3 bases from V and 3 bases from J, leaving 20 bases between. Germline values: CDR1 GTSNPN, CDR2 SVGIG (reference sequence). TCRdb's copy holds only in-frame clones and misses some; the assay was immunoSEQ multiplex PCR. The sample yields approximately 68,000 clones, almost 90% seen once. Prior autoimmune disease or systemic immunosuppression barred patients. Sequenced material: CD4+ or CD8+ T cells sorted from blood, taken in a trial of the OX40 agonist ivuxolimab. J is TRBJ1-1 and V is TRBV30, with TRBD1 as a possible D gene (5 bases). The sequence derives from an adult with an advanced solid tumor such as melanoma, head and neck, liver or kidney cancer. The CDR3 protein is CAWRASGAGGHTEAFF. CDR3 bases: TGTGCCTGGAGGGCCTCCGGGGCCGGAGGGCACACTGAAGCTTTCTTT. Using reference TRBV30 and TRBJ1-1 for the parts outside the CDR3, the full variable domain is SQTIHQWPATLVQPVGSPLSLECTVEGTSNPNLYWYRQAAGRGLQLLFYSVGIGQISSEVPQNLSASRPQDRQFILSSKKLLLSDSGFYLCAWRASGAGGHTEAFFGQGTRLTVV.